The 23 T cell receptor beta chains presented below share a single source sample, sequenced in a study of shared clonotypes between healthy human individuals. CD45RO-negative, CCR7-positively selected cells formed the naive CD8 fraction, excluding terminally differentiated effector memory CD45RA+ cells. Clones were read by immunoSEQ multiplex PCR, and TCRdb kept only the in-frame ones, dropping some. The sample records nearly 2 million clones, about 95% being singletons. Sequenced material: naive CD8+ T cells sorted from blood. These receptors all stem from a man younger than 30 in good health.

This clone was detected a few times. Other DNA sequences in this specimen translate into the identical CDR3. The CDR3 region has the DNA TGTGCCAGCAGTTTATCCCGGGAAAATGAGCAGTTCTTC. This gives the protein CASSLSRENEQFF. The chain employs TRBV27 and TRBJ2-1, with D perhaps matching TRBD2 (5 bases). This CDR3 is built from 13 residues. Germline V gives CDR1 MNHEY, CDR2 SMNVEV (reference sequence). V shed 0 bases and J shed 7 bases, with 7 bases lying between them.

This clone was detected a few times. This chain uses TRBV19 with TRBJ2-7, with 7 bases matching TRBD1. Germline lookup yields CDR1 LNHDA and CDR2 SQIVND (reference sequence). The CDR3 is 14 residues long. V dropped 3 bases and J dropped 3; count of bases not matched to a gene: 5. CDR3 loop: CASSMGAGGYEQYF. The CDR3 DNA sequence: TGTGCCAGTAGTATGGGGGCAGGGGGCTACGAGCAGTACTTC.

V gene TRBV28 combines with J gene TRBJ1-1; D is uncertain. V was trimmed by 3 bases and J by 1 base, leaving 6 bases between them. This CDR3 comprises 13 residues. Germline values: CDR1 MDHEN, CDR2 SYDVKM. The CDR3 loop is CASSFWENTEAFF. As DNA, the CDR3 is TGTGCCAGCAGTTTTTGGGAGAACACTGAAGCTTTCTTT.

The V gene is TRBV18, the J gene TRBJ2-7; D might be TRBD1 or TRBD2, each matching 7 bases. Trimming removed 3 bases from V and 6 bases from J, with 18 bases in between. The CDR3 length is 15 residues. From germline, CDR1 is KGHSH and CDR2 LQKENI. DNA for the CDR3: TGTGCCAGCTCACCGCAGGGGGGGAACCCTCTCGAGCAGTACTTC. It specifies CASSPQGGNPLEQYF.

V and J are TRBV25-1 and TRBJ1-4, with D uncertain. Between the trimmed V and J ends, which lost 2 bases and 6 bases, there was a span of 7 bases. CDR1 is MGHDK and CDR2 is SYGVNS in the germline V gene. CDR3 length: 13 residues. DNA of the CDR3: TGTGCCAGCAGTGAAATCGGGGATGAAAAACTGTTTTTT. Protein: CASSEIGDEKLFF.

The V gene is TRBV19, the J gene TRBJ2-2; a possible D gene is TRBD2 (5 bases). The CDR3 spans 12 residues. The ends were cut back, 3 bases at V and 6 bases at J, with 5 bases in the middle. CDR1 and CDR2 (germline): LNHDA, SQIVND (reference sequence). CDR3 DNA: TGTGCCAGTAGTATGGGAGCCGGGGAGCTGTTTTTT. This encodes CASSMGAGELFF.

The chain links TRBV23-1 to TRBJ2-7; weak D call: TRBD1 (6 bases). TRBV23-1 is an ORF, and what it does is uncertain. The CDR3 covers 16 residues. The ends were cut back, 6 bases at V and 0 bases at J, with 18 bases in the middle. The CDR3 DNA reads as TGCGCCAGCAGACCCTGGGGGCAGCCGAGCTCCTACGAGCAGTACTTC. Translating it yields CASRPWGQPSSYEQYF.

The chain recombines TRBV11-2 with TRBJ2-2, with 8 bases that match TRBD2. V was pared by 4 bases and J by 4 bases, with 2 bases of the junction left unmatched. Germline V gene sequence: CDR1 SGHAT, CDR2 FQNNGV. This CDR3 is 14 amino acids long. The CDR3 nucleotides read TGTGCCAGCAGCTCGCTAGCGGGCACCGGGGAGCTGTTTTTT. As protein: CASSSLAGTGELFF. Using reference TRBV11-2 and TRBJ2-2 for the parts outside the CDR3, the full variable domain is EAGVAQSPRYKIIEKRQSVAFWCNPISGHATLYWYQQILGQGPKLLIQFQNNGVVDDSQLPKDRFSAERLKGVDSTLKIQPAKLEDSAVYLCASSSLAGTGELFFGEGSRLTVL.

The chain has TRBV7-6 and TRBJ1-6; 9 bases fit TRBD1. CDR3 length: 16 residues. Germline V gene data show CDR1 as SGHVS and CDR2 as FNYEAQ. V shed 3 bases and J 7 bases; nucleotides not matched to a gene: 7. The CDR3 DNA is TGTGCCAGCAGCTTCCTCGACAGGGGGAGCAATTCACCCCTCCACTTT. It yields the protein CASSFLDRGSNSPLHF.

CDR3 in amino acids: CASSQDQANSYNEQFF. CDR3 DNA sequence: TGCGCCAGCAGCCAAGATCAAGCTAACTCCTACAATGAGCAGTTCTTC. The V gene is TRBV4-1, the J gene TRBJ2-1; D remains ambiguous. Germline CDR1 MGHRA, CDR2 YSYEKL. The germline V and J ends were trimmed by 0 bases and 0 bases, with 9 bases remaining between them. This CDR3 has 16 amino acids.

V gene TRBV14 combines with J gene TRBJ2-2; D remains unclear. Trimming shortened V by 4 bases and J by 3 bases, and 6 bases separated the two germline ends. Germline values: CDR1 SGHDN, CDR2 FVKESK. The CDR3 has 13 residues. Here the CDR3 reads CASSRLYTGELFF. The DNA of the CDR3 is TGTGCCAGCAGCCGTTTGTACACCGGGGAGCTGTTTTTT.

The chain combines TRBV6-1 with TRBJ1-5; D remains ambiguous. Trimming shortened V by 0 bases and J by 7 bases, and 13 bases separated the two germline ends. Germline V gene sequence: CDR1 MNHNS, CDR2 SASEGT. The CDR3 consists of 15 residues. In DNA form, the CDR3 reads TGTGCCAGCAGTGAAGCGAAGATCCGGGTGCAGCCCCAGCATTTT. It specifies CASSEAKIRVQPQHF.

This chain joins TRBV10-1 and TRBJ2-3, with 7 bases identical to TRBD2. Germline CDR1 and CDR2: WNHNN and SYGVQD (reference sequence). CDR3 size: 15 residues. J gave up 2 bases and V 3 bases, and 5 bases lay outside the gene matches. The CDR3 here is CASSDLRENTDTQYF. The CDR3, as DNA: TGCGCCAGCAGTGATTTGCGGGAGAACACAGATACGCAGTATTTT.

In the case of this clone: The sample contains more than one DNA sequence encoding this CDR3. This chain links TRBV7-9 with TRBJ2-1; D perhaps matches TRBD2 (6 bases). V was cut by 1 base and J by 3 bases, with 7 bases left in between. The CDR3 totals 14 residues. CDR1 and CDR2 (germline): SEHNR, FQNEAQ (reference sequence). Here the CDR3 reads CASSLGGLYNEQFF. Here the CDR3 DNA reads TGTGCCAGCAGCTTAGGGGGACTCTACAATGAGCAGTTCTTC.

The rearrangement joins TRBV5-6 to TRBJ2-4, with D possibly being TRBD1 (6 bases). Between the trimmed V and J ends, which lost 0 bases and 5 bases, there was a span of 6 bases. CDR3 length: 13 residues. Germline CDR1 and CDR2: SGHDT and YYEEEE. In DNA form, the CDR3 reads TGTGCCAGCAGCTTGGACAGGGAAAACATTCAGTACTTC. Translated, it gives CASSLDRENIQYF. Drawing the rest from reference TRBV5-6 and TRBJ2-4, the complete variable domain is DAGVTQSPTHLIKTRGQQVTLRCSPKSGHDTVSWYQQALGQGPQFIFQYYEEEERQRGNFPDRFSGHQFPNYSSELNVNALLLGDSALYLCASSLDRENIQYFGAGTRLSVL.

CDR3 in amino acids: CAWSPLAAPIDYTF. Written as DNA, the CDR3 is TGTGCCTGGAGTCCTCTCGCAGCCCCCATCGACTACACCTTC. This chain links TRBV30 with TRBJ1-2; D is ambiguous. Trimming cost V 2 bases and J 10 bases, with 20 bases left between them. In germline, CDR1 is GTSNPN, CDR2 SVGIG (reference sequence). CDR3 size: 14 residues.

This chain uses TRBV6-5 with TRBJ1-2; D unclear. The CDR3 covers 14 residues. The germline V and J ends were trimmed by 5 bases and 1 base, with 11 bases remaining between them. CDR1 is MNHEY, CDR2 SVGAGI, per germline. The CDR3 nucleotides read TGTGCCAGCAGTCCGCAGGTCGGTAACTATGGCTACACCTTC. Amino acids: CASSPQVGNYGYTF.

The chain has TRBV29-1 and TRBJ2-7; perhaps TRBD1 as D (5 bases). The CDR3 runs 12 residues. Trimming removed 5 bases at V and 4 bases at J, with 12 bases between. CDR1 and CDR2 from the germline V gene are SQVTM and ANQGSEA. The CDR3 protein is CSVLAGQYEQYF. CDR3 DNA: TGCAGCGTTCTCGCAGGGCAATACGAGCAGTACTTC.

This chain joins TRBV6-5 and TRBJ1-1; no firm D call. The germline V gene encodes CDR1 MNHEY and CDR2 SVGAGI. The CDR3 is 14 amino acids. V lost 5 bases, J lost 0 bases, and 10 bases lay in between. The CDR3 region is CASSQFTMNTEAFF. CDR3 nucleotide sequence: TGTGCCAGCAGTCAATTTACCATGAACACTGAAGCTTTCTTT.

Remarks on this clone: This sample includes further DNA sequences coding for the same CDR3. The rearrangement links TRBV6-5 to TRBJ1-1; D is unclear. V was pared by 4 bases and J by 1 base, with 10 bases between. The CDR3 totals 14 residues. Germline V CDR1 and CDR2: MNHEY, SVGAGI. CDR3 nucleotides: TGTGCCAGCAGTTCGGGCGGAGAGAACACTGAAGCTTTCTTT. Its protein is CASSSGGENTEAFF.

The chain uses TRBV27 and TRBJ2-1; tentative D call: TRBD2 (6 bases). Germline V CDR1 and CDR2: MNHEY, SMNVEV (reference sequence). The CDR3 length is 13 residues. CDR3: CATAGLTYNEQFF. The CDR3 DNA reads TGTGCTACCGCGGGGCTGACCTACAATGAGCAGTTCTTC.

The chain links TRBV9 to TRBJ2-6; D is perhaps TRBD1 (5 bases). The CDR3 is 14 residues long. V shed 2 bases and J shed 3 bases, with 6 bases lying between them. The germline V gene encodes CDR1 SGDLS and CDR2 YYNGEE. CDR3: CASSVTGGANVLTF. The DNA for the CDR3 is TGTGCCAGCAGCGTCACAGGTGGGGCCAACGTCCTGACTTTC.

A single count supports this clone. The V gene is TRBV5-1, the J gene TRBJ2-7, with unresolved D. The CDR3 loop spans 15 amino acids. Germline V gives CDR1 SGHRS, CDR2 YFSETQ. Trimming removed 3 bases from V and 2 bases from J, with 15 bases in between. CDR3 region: CASSWAPGLAYEQYF. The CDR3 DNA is TGCGCCAGCAGCTGGGCGCCGGGCCTCGCCTACGAGCAGTACTTC.